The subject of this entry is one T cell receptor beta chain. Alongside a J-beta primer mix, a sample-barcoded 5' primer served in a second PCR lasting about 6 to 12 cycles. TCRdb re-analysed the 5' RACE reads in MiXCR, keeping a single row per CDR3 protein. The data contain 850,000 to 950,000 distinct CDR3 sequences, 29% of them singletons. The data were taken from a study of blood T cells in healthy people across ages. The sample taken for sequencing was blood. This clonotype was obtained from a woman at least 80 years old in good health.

The CDR3 nucleotides are TGTGCCAGCAGTACCGCGAACAGGGGATCCTACAATGAGCAGTTCTTC. Its translation is CASSTANRGSYNEQFF. This chain joins TRBV6-6 and TRBJ2-1; 7 nucleotides agree with TRBD1. Germline V gene data show CDR1 as MNHNY and CDR2 as SVGAGI (reference sequence). With V trimmed by 5 bases and J by 1 base, 8 bases remained unmatched. CDR3 length: 16 amino acids.